This entry lists 20 T cell receptor beta chains sequenced from one sample in a study of response to subunit inactivated influenza vaccine. TCRdb redid the calling of the RT-PCR reads with MiXCR, one entry per CDR3 protein. The data hold around 580,000 distinct CDR3 sequences, with 11% to 15% observed a single time. Sequenced material: PBMCs from blood, taken approximately 12 days after vaccination. The origin of the receptors is a man aged 50 to 60 who received an inactivated influenza vaccine.

The V and J genes are TRBV2 and TRBJ2-1; 7 bases map to TRBD1. The CDR3 totals 15 residues. Germline CDR1 reads SNHLY; CDR2 reads FYNNEI. V shed 8 bases and J 8 bases; nucleotides not matched to a gene: 15. The CDR3 protein is CASLPGAQGIDEQFF. For the CDR3, the DNA is TGTGCCAGCCTTCCGGGCGCACAGGGGATCGATGAGCAGTTCTTC.

This clonotype was seen a handful of times. This rearrangement joins TRBV6-2 or TRBV6-3 to TRBJ2-3, with 9 bases identical to TRBD2. After removal of 6 bases from V and 2 bases from J, the junction contained 12 bases not matched to a gene. CDR3 length equals 17 residues. From germline, CDR1 is MNHEY and CDR2 SVGEGT. CDR3 nucleotides: TGTGCCAGCAGCCGCGCCTTAGCGGGAGATGTCACAGATACGCAGTATTTT. Protein product: CASSRALAGDVTDTQYF.

This clonotype was observed many times. The J gene is TRBJ2-2, the V gene TRBV7-9, with D unclear. V was cut by 6 bases and J by 6 bases, with 8 bases left in between. This CDR3 contains 12 residues. Germline CDR1 SEHNR, CDR2 FQNEAQ (reference sequence). CDR3 in DNA: TGTGCCAGCAGTCTTGTACCCGGGGAGCTGTTTTTT. Translating gives CASSLVPGELFF.

The table lists this clonotype with many counts. The rearrangement links TRBV20-1 to TRBJ2-7; D is perhaps TRBD1 (6 bases). The CDR3 has 12 residues. Germline CDR1 reads DFQATT; CDR2 reads SNEGSKA (reference sequence). The CDR3 DNA reads as TGCACGTCCGGGGACAATACCTACGAGCAGTACTTC. Translating it yields CTSGDNTYEQYF.

This clonotype was recorded at least ten times. The V call is TRBV7-2, the J call TRBJ2-7; D not certain. V was pared by 2 bases and J by 5 bases, with 10 bases between. Germline V gives CDR1 SGHTA, CDR2 FQGNSA. This CDR3 comprises 13 residues. CDR3 DNA sequence: TGTGCCAGCAGCTTAACAGATTTCCACGAGCAGTACTTC. This encodes CASSLTDFHEQYF.

This clonotype has only a few counts. The chain joins TRBV7-6 to TRBJ1-1; 10 nucleotides agree with TRBD1. The CDR3 totals 18 residues. Germline CDR1 SGHVS, CDR2 FNYEAQ. After removal of 0 bases from V and 4 bases from J, the junction contained 11 bases not matched to a gene. The CDR3 loop reads CASSLAPGQGTRVTEAFF. The CDR3 coding sequence is TGTGCCAGCAGCTTAGCTCCGGGACAGGGGACTCGAGTCACTGAAGCTTTCTTT.

The chain employs TRBV7-2 and TRBJ2-7, with D maybe TRBD2 (5 bases). CDR3 size: 14 residues. V was shortened by 5 bases and J by 1 base, with 12 bases between the two germline ends. The germline gives CDR1 SGHTA, CDR2 FQGNSA. CDR3 sequence (DNA): TGTGCCAGCAGCCTTTCAGCGGTATCCTACGAGCAGTACTTC. This codes for CASSLSAVSYEQYF.

V gene TRBV20-1 combines with J gene TRBJ2-2; 14 positions match TRBD2. Trimming took 4 bases from V and 0 from J; bases not matched to a gene: 7. The CDR3 sequence is 18 residues long. Germline CDR1 and CDR2: DFQATT and SNEGSKA (reference sequence). The CDR3 is CSANHGTSGSANTGELFF. For the CDR3, the DNA is TGCAGTGCTAACCACGGGACTAGCGGGAGTGCGAACACCGGGGAGCTGTTTTTT.

This clonotype was observed many times. The rearrangement joins TRBV28 to TRBJ2-3; no clear D gene. The CDR3 totals 11 residues. The germline V and J ends were trimmed by 3 bases and 6 bases, with 4 bases remaining between them. Germline V CDR1 and CDR2: MDHEN, SYDVKM. CDR3 sequence (DNA): TGTGCCAGCAGTTTCGCTGATACGCAGTATTTT. Translated: CASSFADTQYF.

The chain uses TRBV24-1 and TRBJ2-3, with no clear D. Germline CDR1 and CDR2: KGHDR and SFDVKD. V gave up 3 bases and J gave up 3 bases, with 15 bases separating them. This CDR3 is built from 16 residues. The CDR3: CATSDPSLGRTDTQYF. The CDR3 region has the DNA TGTGCCACCAGTGATCCCTCGTTGGGCCGGACAGATACGCAGTATTTT.

The CDR3 here is CSVEKGADEQYF. For the CDR3, the DNA is TGCAGCGTTGAGAAGGGGGCGGATGAGCAGTACTTC. The genes are TRBV29-1 and TRBJ2-7, with 7 nucleotides matching TRBD1. Germline V lookup: CDR1 SQVTM, CDR2 ANQGSEA. The CDR3 runs to 12 residues. Unmatched junction bases numbered 6, after V lost 3 bases and J lost 7 bases.

This chain uses TRBV20-1 with TRBJ2-3, with D hard to call. This CDR3 is built from 11 residues. V lost 6 bases, J lost 6 bases, and 10 bases lay in between. CDR1 DFQATT and CDR2 SNEGSKA come from the germline V gene (reference sequence). CDR3 region: CSAERWDTQYF. The CDR3 nucleotides are TGCAGTGCAGAAAGGTGGGATACGCAGTATTTT.

This clonotype was found many times. This sequence joins TRBV4-3 and TRBJ2-5; D remains unclear. Germline CDR1 reads LGHNA; CDR2 reads YSLEER. The CDR3 sequence is 11 residues long. V lost 1 base to trimming and J lost 13 bases, with 10 bases between them. The CDR3 nucleotides are TGCGCCAGCAGCCAAGGTGGAAGGACGTACTTC. Encoded protein: CASSQGGRTYF.

J is TRBJ2-3 and V is TRBV28; D assignment may be TRBD1 or TRBD2 (5 bases each). CDR1 MDHEN and CDR2 SYDVKM come from the germline V gene. This CDR3 comprises 17 residues. V lost 3 bases and J lost 0, with 16 bases in between. CDR3 DNA sequence: TGTGCCAGCAGTTTTTTCGGGACCGATATTAGCACAGATACGCAGTATTTT. This encodes CASSFFGTDISTDTQYF.

This clonotype was detected a few times. The chain combines TRBV18 with TRBJ1-6; D is ambiguous. CDR3 length: 13 residues. Germline CDR1 reads KGHSH; CDR2 reads LQKENI. Deletions cut 6 bases from V and 8 bases from J, with 11 bases between. CDR3 loop: CASSQRADSPLHF. CDR3 bases: TGTGCCAGCTCTCAACGGGCGGATTCACCCCTCCACTTT.

CDR3 bases: TGCAGCGTTGAAACTTACTCTGGGGCCAACGTCCTGACTTTC. It codes for CSVETYSGANVLTF. The gene calls are TRBV29-1 and TRBJ2-6; D uncertain. In germline, CDR1 is SQVTM, CDR2 ANQGSEA. V lost 2 bases, J lost 0 bases, and 5 bases lay in between. The CDR3 runs 14 residues.

This clonotype came up a few times. The chain links TRBV15 to TRBJ1-6; a possible D gene is TRBD1 (5 bases). V was shortened by 0 bases and J by 7 bases, with 13 bases between the two germline ends. This CDR3 is 16 amino acids long. Germline assignment: CDR1 LNHNV and CDR2 YYDKDF (reference sequence). The CDR3 bases are TGTGCCACCAGCAGAGATCGGGGCGGGGTCAATTCACCCCTCCACTTT. Translated, it gives CATSRDRGGVNSPLHF.

This clonotype has only a few counts. V is TRBV7-9 and J is TRBJ2-7; the match to TRBD1 covers 7 bases. This CDR3 contains 14 residues. J gave up 4 bases and V 6 bases, and 9 bases lay outside the gene matches. Per germline, CDR1 SEHNR and CDR2 FQNEAQ (reference sequence). In DNA form, the CDR3 reads TGTGCCAGCAGTCGGGACAGTTTTGATTACGAGCAGTACTTC. Translation gives CASSRDSFDYEQYF.

The chain joins TRBV7-9 to TRBJ2-5, with D perhaps TRBD2 (6 bases). V was pared by 5 bases and J by 5 bases, with 12 bases between. CDR3 length: 13 amino acids. The germline V gene has CDR1 SEHNR and CDR2 FQNEAQ (reference sequence). CDR3 DNA: TGTGCCAGCAGCGACCTAGCGTATGAGACCCAGTACTTC. Encoded protein: CASSDLAYETQYF.

The V and J genes are TRBV5-1 and TRBJ2-3, with 7 bases that match TRBD1. The CDR3 contains 15 residues. CDR1 and CDR2 (germline): SGHRS, YFSETQ. Germline trimming cut 1 base from V and 4 bases from J; bases unmatched to any gene: 6. CDR3 amino acids: CASSLKQGWADTQYF. The CDR3 DNA is TGCGCCAGCAGCTTGAAACAGGGGTGGGCAGATACGCAGTATTTT.